Below, 32 T cell receptor beta chains from the same sample are listed, as sequenced in a study of T cells in Graves' hyperthyroidism and ophthalmopathy. Amplified TCR beta CDR3 regions came from RNA transcripts. Using the HTBI primer set, a first-round RT-PCR was run on the TCR CDR3. MiXCR, applied by TCRdb to the multiplex PCR reads, yields one record per CDR3 protein. The sample shows around 580,000 distinct CDR3 sequences, 15% to 20% of them seen only once. Sequenced material: blood. The receptors stem from a woman between 18 and 29 years old with Graves' hyperthyroidism.

This clonotype has at least ten counts. The chain links TRBV27 to TRBJ2-1; 8 positions match TRBD2. Germline trimming cut 2 bases from V and 7 bases from J; bases unmatched to any gene: 7. This CDR3 region has 15 residues. CDR1 is MNHEY, CDR2 SMNVEV, per germline (reference sequence). This CDR3 reads CASSLLTGGRNEQFF. The CDR3 DNA reads as TGTGCCAGCAGTTTACTGACGGGGGGGCGTAATGAGCAGTTCTTC.

The CDR3 spells CASSDGTRYTGELFF. CDR3 coding DNA: TGTGCCAGCAGTGACGGGACTAGATACACCGGGGAGCTGTTTTTT. The chain combines TRBV25-1 with TRBJ2-2, with TRBD2 identical over 8 bases. Germline CDR1 reads MGHDK; CDR2 reads SYGVNS. The trim removed 3 bases at V and 3 bases at J, leaving 3 bases unmatched. This CDR3 has 15 amino acids.

The chain employs TRBV6-1 and TRBJ1-2; D unresolved. The length of the CDR3 is 13 residues. CDR1 and CDR2 from the germline V gene are MNHNS and SASEGT. V lost 6 bases, J lost 0 bases, and 8 bases lay in between. CDR3 protein: CASRDTANYGYTF. Written as DNA, the CDR3 is TGTGCCAGCAGAGACACTGCTAACTATGGCTACACCTTC.

The genes are TRBV28 and TRBJ2-2; TRBD2 is a possible D gene (7 bases). The CDR3 is 16 amino acids. V lost 6 bases and J 8 bases, leaving 22 bases between the germline ends. Germline V lookup: CDR1 MDHEN, CDR2 SYDVKM. This CDR3 is CASSSSGAAGRGELFF. CDR3 coding DNA: TGTGCCAGCAGCTCCTCGGGGGCAGCGGGACGAGGGGAGCTGTTTTTT.

This clonotype came up many times. The genes are TRBV11-3 and TRBJ2-1; D is possibly TRBD2 (6 bases). Germline V CDR1 and CDR2: SGHNT, YENEEA. Trimming shortened V by 3 bases and J by 8 bases, and 17 bases separated the two germline ends. CDR3 length equals 15 residues. In DNA, the CDR3 is TGTGCCAGCAGCTTTAACCCTAGGCGGGGCCATGAGCAGTTCTTC. Protein sequence: CASSFNPRRGHEQFF.

This clonotype has ten or more counts. This rearrangement joins TRBV19 to TRBJ1-1; maybe TRBD1 (6 bases). This CDR3 is built from 13 residues. CDR1 is LNHDA and CDR2 is SQIVND in the germline V gene (reference sequence). With 4 bases removed from V and 5 bases from J, the gap between germline ends came to 11 bases. The CDR3 sequence: CASSTTGRTEAFF. For the CDR3, the DNA is TGTGCCAGTAGTACTACAGGGAGGACTGAAGCTTTCTTT. Using reference TRBV19 and TRBJ1-1 for the parts outside the CDR3, the full variable domain is DGGITQSPKYLFRKEGQNVTLSCEQNLNHDAMYWYRQDPGQGLRLIYYSQIVNDFQKGDIAEGYSVSREKKESFPLTVTSAQKNPTAFYLCASSTTGRTEAFFGQGTRLTVV.

This clonotype has just a few counts. The chain uses TRBV20-1 and TRBJ2-1; TRBD2 is a possible D gene (6 bases). V was pared by 0 bases and J by 2 bases, with 11 bases between. The CDR3 runs to 15 residues. The germline CDR1 and CDR2 sequences are DFQATT and SNEGSKA (reference sequence). The CDR3 region has the DNA TGCAGTGCTAGAGATTTAAGACTAGCCTACAATGAGCAGTTCTTC. Its translation is CSARDLRLAYNEQFF.

This clonotype has ten or more counts. The chain employs TRBV28 and TRBJ2-3; D is uncertain. With 5 bases removed from V and 0 bases from J, the gap between germline ends came to 12 bases. Germline CDR1 is MDHEN and CDR2 is SYDVKM. This CDR3 spans 15 amino acids. The CDR3 coding sequence is TGTGCCAGCAGTCGCCGATCCTCTAGCACAGATACGCAGTATTTT. Amino acids: CASSRRSSSTDTQYF.

This clonotype was seen more than once but under ten times. V and J are TRBV7-6 and TRBJ2-5; 7 bases agree with TRBD1. CDR3 length: 14 amino acids. The germline V gene encodes CDR1 SGHVS and CDR2 FNYEAQ. The trim removed 5 bases at V and 5 bases at J, leaving 8 bases unmatched. The CDR3 loop reads CASSPGTVIETQYF. For the CDR3, the DNA is TGTGCCAGCAGCCCCGGGACAGTGATCGAGACCCAGTACTTC.

J is TRBJ1-5 and V is TRBV20-1, with no clear D. The CDR3 is 14 residues long. V lost 5 bases and J lost 0, with 11 bases in between. Per the germline V gene, CDR1 is DFQATT and CDR2 is SNEGSKA (reference sequence). CDR3 DNA: TGCAGTGCTTGGGTGGGGAGTAGCAATCAGCCCCAGCATTTT. Translated: CSAWVGSSNQPQHF.

The V and J genes are TRBV15 and TRBJ2-7; D is uncertain. The germline V and J ends were trimmed by 3 bases and 3 bases, with 9 bases remaining between them. CDR1 is LNHNV, CDR2 YYDKDF, per germline (reference sequence). The CDR3 covers 13 residues. For the CDR3, the DNA is TGTGCCACCAGCAGCCAAGTGGGCTACGAGCAGTACTTC. Protein sequence: CATSSQVGYEQYF.

The V and J genes are TRBV12-3 or TRBV12-4 and TRBJ1-1; 7 nucleotides agree with TRBD1. The trim removed 4 bases at V and 0 bases at J, leaving 2 bases unmatched. The CDR3 is 14 residues long. CDR3 bases: TGTGCCAGCAGTTGGGGGACAGTGAACACTGAAGCTTTCTTT. This sequence encodes CASSWGTVNTEAFF.

This clonotype was seen a handful of times. CDR3: CASSLGVGGGGQYF. The DNA of the CDR3 is TGTGCCAGCAGCTTAGGCGTTGGCGGGGGAGGGCAGTACTTC. This chain links TRBV7-6 with TRBJ2-7, with 7 bases fitting TRBD2. J was trimmed by 9 bases and V by 1 base; bases with no gene match: 9. CDR3 length equals 14 residues. Germline lookup yields CDR1 SGHVS and CDR2 FNYEAQ.

This clonotype turned up a few times. The rearrangement uses TRBV10-3 and TRBJ2-6; D is tentatively TRBD1 or TRBD2 (5 bases each). CDR3 size: 17 residues. The ends were cut back, 0 bases at V and 4 bases at J, with 13 bases in the middle. Per germline, CDR1 ENHRY and CDR2 SYGVKD. CDR3: CAISESAMGVGANVLTF. DNA of the CDR3: TGTGCCATCAGTGAGTCGGCTATGGGGGTCGGGGCCAACGTCCTGACTTTC.

This clonotype was counted at least ten times. The genes are TRBV2 and TRBJ2-7; TRBD2 matches 12 bases. CDR1 and CDR2 (germline): SNHLY, FYNNEI. The CDR3 loop spans 15 amino acids. The J segment lost 3 bases and the V segment lost 6 bases, leaving 6 bases of the junction unmatched. The CDR3 DNA sequence: TGTGCCAGCAGGCCGGGACTAGCGGGTTTCTACGAGCAGTACTTC. It codes for CASRPGLAGFYEQYF.

J is TRBJ2-3 and V is TRBV15; TRBD1 might be the D (5 bases). The germline V and J ends were trimmed by 0 bases and 3 bases, with 7 bases remaining between them. The CDR3 loop spans 14 amino acids. The germline V gene has CDR1 LNHNV and CDR2 YYDKDF (reference sequence). The CDR3 loop is CATSRDGHTDTQYF. The CDR3 coding sequence is TGTGCCACCAGCAGAGATGGACATACAGATACGCAGTATTTT.

This clonotype was counted at least ten times. The genes are TRBV28 and TRBJ2-5, with a possible D match to TRBD2 (6 bases). The germline gives CDR1 MDHEN, CDR2 SYDVKM. The CDR3 extends over 14 amino acids. V was trimmed by 7 bases and J by 2 bases, leaving 14 bases between them. In DNA, the CDR3 is TGTGCCAGCATTCCACTAGCCACTCAAGAGACCCAGTACTTC. It is translated as CASIPLATQETQYF.

This clonotype has at least ten counts. This chain connects TRBV27 to TRBJ2-3; D might be TRBD2 (6 bases). The CDR3 loop spans 15 amino acids. V lost 3 bases and J 9 bases, leaving 19 bases between the germline ends. Per germline, CDR1 MNHEY and CDR2 SMNVEV (reference sequence). CDR3 in DNA: TGTGCCAGCAGTTTTTTCGCGGGGACGGCTGAAACGCAGTATTTT. It specifies CASSFFAGTAETQYF.

This clonotype has a handful of counts. The chain combines TRBV4-2 with TRBJ2-1; D is undetermined. The V and J ends lost 5 bases and 10 bases respectively, with 18 bases between them. CDR1 is LGHNA, CDR2 YNFKEQ, per germline. CDR3 length equals 14 residues. CDR3 residues: CASSLAETRQEQFF. The CDR3 DNA reads TGTGCCAGCAGCTTAGCTGAAACAAGGCAAGAGCAGTTCTTC.

J is TRBJ2-5 and V is TRBV12-3 or TRBV12-4; 10 bases are a match to TRBD2. The junction had 12 bases not matched to a gene; V was cut back by 6 bases and J by 5 bases. The CDR3 contains 16 residues. The DNA for the CDR3 is TGTGCCAGCAGGTCAGGGGTACTAGCGGGACGCGAGACCCAGTACTTC. Its translation is CASRSGVLAGRETQYF.

CDR3 region: CASSARTGNEQFF. CDR3 sequence (DNA): TGTGCCAGCAGTGCGAGGACAGGGAATGAGCAGTTCTTC. The rearrangement links TRBV12-3 or TRBV12-4 to TRBJ2-1, with 8 nucleotides matching TRBD1. The CDR3 totals 13 residues. The V gene end was trimmed by 5 bases and the J gene end by 7 bases; junction bases not matched to a gene: 4.

This clonotype was seen a handful of times. The gene calls are TRBV10-3 and TRBJ1-1; 11 bases are a match to TRBD1. Germline lookup yields CDR1 ENHRY and CDR2 SYGVKD. With V trimmed by 10 bases and J by 2 bases, 3 bases remained unmatched. The CDR3 has 13 residues. CDR3 sequence: CATGTGGNTEAFF. DNA of the CDR3: TGTGCCACCGGGACAGGGGGTAACACTGAAGCTTTCTTT.

Note on this clonotype: A much larger clone lies one base from this, so it may be a read error. Lacking the conserved final phenylalanine or tryptophan, this CDR3 likely reflects a read error. V and J are TRBV5-5 and TRBJ2-7; the D is unclear. The CDR3 is made up of 12 amino acids. The germline V and J ends were trimmed by 0 bases and 3 bases, with 4 bases remaining between them. CDR1 and CDR2 (germline): SGHKS, YYEKEE (reference sequence). CDR3 nucleotides: TGTGCCAGCAGCTTGGACATCTACGAGCAGTACTGC. This translates into CASSLDIYEQYC.

The table lists this clonotype with many counts. The J gene is TRBJ2-1, the V gene TRBV28; weak D call: TRBD1 (6 bases). The V gene's germline CDR1 is MDHEN and CDR2 SYDVKM. The CDR3 runs to 14 residues. V was shortened by 5 bases and J by 9 bases, with 17 bases between the two germline ends. The CDR3, as DNA: TGTGCCAGCAGTGGTAGAGCAGGGGTGTTTGAGCAGTTCTTC. This codes for CASSGRAGVFEQFF. Based on the CDR3 plus reference TRBV28 and TRBJ2-1, the full variable domain is DVKVTQSSRYLVKRTGEKVFLECVQDMDHENMFWYRQDPGLGLRLIYFSYDVKMKEKGDIPEGYSVSREKKERFSLILESASTNQTSMYLCASSGRAGVFEQFFGPGTRLTVL.

This clonotype was seen many times. J is TRBJ2-5 and V is TRBV30, with 14 bases identical to TRBD2. CDR3 length: 13 residues. In germline, CDR1 is GTSNPN, CDR2 SVGIG (reference sequence). J was trimmed by 4 bases and V by 8 bases; bases with no gene match: 3. The CDR3 is CATGTSGRETQYF. CDR3 nucleotide sequence: TGTGCCACCGGGACTAGCGGGAGAGAGACCCAGTACTTC.

V gene TRBV6-1 combines with J gene TRBJ2-3; D is unclear. The germline V gene has CDR1 MNHNS and CDR2 SASEGT. Trimming stripped 5 bases from V and 4 bases from J, with 16 bases between. CDR3 length: 15 residues. The CDR3 loop reads CASSTRSREADTQYF. In nucleotides, the CDR3 is TGTGCCAGCAGTACCCGATCTCGAGAGGCAGATACGCAGTATTTT.

This clonotype was detected many times. The chain combines TRBV27 with TRBJ1-1; 10 bases align to TRBD1. The CDR3 runs 19 residues. Germline loops: CDR1 MNHEY, CDR2 SMNVEV (reference sequence). The V segment lost 5 bases and the J segment 1 base; nucleotides outside the gene matches: 16. DNA of the CDR3: TGTGCCAGCAGTCTACGAGCGGACAGGGGGGTTTATACGAACACTGAAGCTTTCTTT. Encoded protein: CASSLRADRGVYTNTEAFF.

This clonotype was seen ten or more times. The chain couples TRBV28 to TRBJ2-3; a possible D gene is TRBD1 (6 bases). Trimming stripped 6 bases from V and 8 bases from J, with 21 bases between. The CDR3 loop spans 15 amino acids. The germline V gene has CDR1 MDHEN and CDR2 SYDVKM. CDR3 DNA: TGTGCCAGCAGCTCCCCCGGGACACTTGAGGGTACGCAGTATTTT. Protein sequence: CASSSPGTLEGTQYF.

This clonotype was recorded at least ten times. The V call is TRBV28, the J call TRBJ2-7, with D perhaps matching TRBD1 (5 bases). This CDR3 is built from 13 residues. Trimming removed 10 bases from V and 4 bases from J, with 17 bases in between. Germline V lookup: CDR1 MDHEN, CDR2 SYDVKM. The CDR3 here is CATADRQLYEQYF. The DNA of the CDR3 is TGTGCCACCGCAGATCGACAGCTATACGAGCAGTACTTC.

The chain has TRBV29-1 and TRBJ1-1; TRBD1 is a possible D gene (5 bases). This CDR3 contains 11 residues. V was shortened by 7 bases and J by 6 bases, with 12 bases between the two germline ends. From germline, CDR1 is SQVTM and CDR2 ANQGSEA. CDR3 sequence: CSGGRGAEAFF. The CDR3 DNA reads TGCAGCGGTGGACGGGGCGCTGAAGCTTTCTTT.

CDR3 residues: CATSRDGRTTQETQYF. CDR3 coding DNA: TGTGCCACCAGCAGAGATGGCAGGACAACCCAAGAGACCCAGTACTTC. V usage is TRBV15 and J usage is TRBJ2-5, with D maybe TRBD1 (5 bases). The CDR3 runs to 16 residues. Germline V gene sequence: CDR1 LNHNV, CDR2 YYDKDF (reference sequence). V was clipped by 0 bases and J by 1 base, with 12 bases between them.

The gene calls are TRBV10-1 and TRBJ2-7; 13 bases align to TRBD2. Per germline, CDR1 WNHNN and CDR2 SYGVQD (reference sequence). CDR3 length: 15 residues. J was trimmed by 5 bases and V by 5 bases; bases with no gene match: 6. The CDR3 is CASSLPGLAGNEQYF. CDR3 coding DNA: TGCGCCAGCAGTTTACCGGGACTAGCGGGGAACGAGCAGTACTTC.